This record covers a single TCR beta chain. Its specificity is not known. This sample was included in a study of cytomegalovirus exposure and HLA in healthy donors. Findings and limits, study-wide: Sequence variants that were highly shared formed a cluster that was likely a sequencing artifact. A prior analysis recorded that most TCR beta V segments were productive about 87% or about 30% of the time. Confirmation was obtained in vitro that a few CMV-associated chains are specific for CMV antigens. In a later analysis, compared with equally common non-associated chains, HLA-associated beta chains were more expanded.

The CDR3 sequence is 15 residues long. V was pared by 8 bases and J by 5 bases, with 7 bases of the junction left unmatched. Germline V lookup: CDR1 SNHLY, CDR2 FYNNEI. Researchers ran the PCR with 60 Vbeta and 13 Jbeta primers. Clones were sequenced by immunoSEQ multiplex PCR, and TCRdb holds only the in-frame ones, with some missing. The sample records 120,000 or so clones, about two thirds being singletons. The genes are TRBV2 and TRBJ2-5; TRBD2 matches 14 bases. This TCR was sampled from a woman aged 40-49 years in good health and CMV-seropositive. The sample taken for sequencing was PBMCs. The CDR3 DNA reads TGTGCCAGCTCCATTGGGACTAGCGGGGGCGAGACCCAGTACTTC. This translates into CASSIGTSGGETQYF.